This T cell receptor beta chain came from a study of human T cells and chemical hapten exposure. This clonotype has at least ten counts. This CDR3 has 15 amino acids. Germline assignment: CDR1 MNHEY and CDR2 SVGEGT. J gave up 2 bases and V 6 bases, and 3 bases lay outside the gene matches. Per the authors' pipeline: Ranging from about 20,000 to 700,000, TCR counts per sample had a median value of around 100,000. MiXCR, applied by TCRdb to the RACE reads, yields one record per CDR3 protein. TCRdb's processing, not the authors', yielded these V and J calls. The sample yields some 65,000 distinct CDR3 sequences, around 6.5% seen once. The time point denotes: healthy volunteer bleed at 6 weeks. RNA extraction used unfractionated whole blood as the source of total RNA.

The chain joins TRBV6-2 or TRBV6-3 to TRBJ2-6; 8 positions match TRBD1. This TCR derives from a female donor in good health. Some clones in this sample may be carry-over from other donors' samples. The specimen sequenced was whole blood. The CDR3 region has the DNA TGTGCCAGCAGACCGACAGGGGCTGGGGCCAACGTCCTGACTTTC. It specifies CASRPTGAGANVLTF.